What follows is one T cell receptor beta chain and its context. Its antigen remains unknown. This sample is part of a study of CD8 T cells in ankylosing spondylitis. Scientists made TCR beta libraries using quantitative 5'-RACE with molecular barcodes. TCRdb reprocessed the 5' RACE reads with MiXCR, giving one entry per CDR3 protein. The sample lists 450,000 or so distinct CDR3 sequences; roughly 26% were seen once. Study observations and caveats: Peripheral blood samples showed relatively rare disease-linked clones, and these clones were CD8+. The study looked at matched synovial fluid samples from ankylosing spondylitis patients. Disease-linked clones were reported to be significantly enriched there. Some motif variants had been reported before (in reactive arthritis synovial fluid and blood). Typical of ankylosing spondylitis blood, it appeared, was a TCR beta motif of roughly eight highly homologous variants.

This CDR3 is 16 amino acids long. Germline loops: CDR1 MNHEY, CDR2 SMNVEV (reference sequence). J gave up 1 base and V 6 bases, and 10 bases lay outside the gene matches. Material: blood, either unsorted or a sorted T cell fraction (not recorded which). The V and J genes are TRBV27 and TRBJ2-7; 9 positions agree with TRBD2. The TCR comes from a male donor with ankylosing spondylitis. CDR3 sequence: CASSRPPSGDSYEQYF. As DNA, the CDR3 is TGTGCCAGCAGCCGGCCCCCTAGCGGGGATTCCTACGAGCAGTACTTC.